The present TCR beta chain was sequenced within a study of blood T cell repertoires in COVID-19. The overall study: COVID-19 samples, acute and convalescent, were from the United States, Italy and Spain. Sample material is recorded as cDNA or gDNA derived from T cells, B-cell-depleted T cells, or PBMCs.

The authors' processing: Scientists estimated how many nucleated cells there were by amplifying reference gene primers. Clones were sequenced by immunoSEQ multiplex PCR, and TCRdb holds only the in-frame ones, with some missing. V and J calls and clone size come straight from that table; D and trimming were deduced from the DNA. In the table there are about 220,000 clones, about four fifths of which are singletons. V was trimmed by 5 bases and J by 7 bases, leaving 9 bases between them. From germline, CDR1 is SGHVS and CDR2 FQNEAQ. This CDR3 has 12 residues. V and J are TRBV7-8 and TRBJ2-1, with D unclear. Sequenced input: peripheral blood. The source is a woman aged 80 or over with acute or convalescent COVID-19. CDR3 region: CASSPKRNEQFF. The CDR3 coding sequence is TGTGCCAGCAGCCCTAAACGGAATGAGCAGTTCTTC.